This is a list of T cell receptor beta chains from one sample in a study of cytomegalovirus exposure and HLA in healthy donors. Profiling relied on immunoSEQ multiplex PCR, and the TCRdb table lists in-frame clones only, not all of them. The sample consists of approximately 170,000 clones, roughly 88% of them appearing once. Sequenced input: PBMCs. These receptors all come from a boy between 2 and 10 years old in good health and CMV-seronegative. The CDR3 runs from the conserved cysteine through the conserved F or W. D genes are given only for firm matches. Some rows have no size entry. The others give once, few or many, or a class for an expanded clone.

-,TRBV11-2,TRBJ2-3,TRBD2,TGTGCCAGCAGCCCCCGACTAGCGGGGGCACACACAGATACGCAGTATTTT,CASSPRLAGAHTDTQYF
few,TRBV12-5,TRBJ2-1,-,TGTGCTAGTGGTTCCGGGGAGCCCCCCTACAATGAGCAGTTCTTC,CASGSGEPPYNEQFF
-,TRBV27,TRBJ1-6,-,TGTGCCAGCAGTTTAGGGGGGGCACCCCTCCACTTT,CASSLGGAPLHF
-,TRBV7-2,TRBJ1-2,-,TGTGCCAGCAGCACAAGGGAGGGTGGCTACACCTTC,CASSTREGGYTF
once,TRBV4-3,TRBJ2-7,TRBD2,TGCGCCAGCAGCCCCGGACTAGCGGGAGCGTCGCAGTACTTC,CASSPGLAGASQYF
-,TRBV5-4,TRBJ2-6,-,TGTGCCAGCAGCTTCGGTAATCCTGGGGCCAACGTCCTGACTTTC,CASSFGNPGANVLTF
-,TRBV27,TRBJ2-3,TRBD2,TGTGCCATCGAACTAGCGACTAGCACAGATACGCAGTATTTT,CAIELATSTDTQYF
-,TRBV5-1,TRBJ1-2,-,TGCGCCAGCAGCTTGGGATTTCGACAGGCTAACTATGGCTACACCTTC,CASSLGFRQANYGYTF
-,TRBV5-4,TRBJ2-5,TRBD1,TGTGCCAGCAGCTTGCCTGGAGGACAGGGCGGAGAGACCCAGTACTTC,CASSLPGGQGGETQYF
-,TRBV10-1,TRBJ2-7,-,TGCGCCAGCAGTGGGACGGACTATTTCTACGAGCAGTACTTC,CASSGTDYFYEQYF
few,TRBV11-2,TRBJ2-7,TRBD1,TGTGCCAGCAGCTTAACCGGGACAGGGGGTCCCTACGAGCAGTACTTC,CASSLTGTGGPYEQYF
-,TRBV7-2,TRBJ2-3,TRBD2,TGTGCCAGCAGCTCAGGACTAGGCTGGACAGATACGCAGTATTTT,CASSSGLGWTDTQYF
-,TRBV9,TRBJ1-4,TRBD1,TGTGCCAGCAGCTCCCAGGGGGCGAGGGAAAAACTGTTTTTT,CASSSQGAREKLFF
-,TRBV14,TRBJ2-3,TRBD2,TGTGCCAGCAGCCCCCCTAAGGCGGGAGTGGGTACGCAGTATTTT,CASSPPKAGVGTQYF
-,TRBV11-2,TRBJ2-5,TRBD2,TGTGCCAGCAGCCAAACTAGCGGGGGGGTGATGGAGACCCAGTACTTC,CASSQTSGGVMETQYF
-,TRBV27,TRBJ2-1,TRBD2,TGTGCCAGCAGTTTATCGAAGGGAGGGAATGAGCAGTTCTTC,CASSLSKGGNEQFF
-,TRBV11-2,TRBJ2-1,TRBD2,TGTGCCAGCAGGAGAATAAGCGGGGAAGACTACAATGAGCAGTTCTTC,CASRRISGEDYNEQFF
-,TRBV6-1,TRBJ2-1,-,TGTGCCAGCAGGAGAGGGGGGGCCGGCGTCTATGAGCAGTTCTTC,CASRRGGAGVYEQFF
-,TRBV27,TRBJ1-2,-,TGTGCCAGCAGTTTATCGAGGGGGGAGGGTGGCTACACCTTC,CASSLSRGEGGYTF
-,TRBV4-2,TRBJ1-1,-,TGTGCCAGCAGCCCTGCAGCCAGGGATCGGAATGAAGCTTTCTTT,CASSPAARDRNEAFF
-,TRBV11-2,TRBJ2-4,-,TGTGCCAGCAGCTTAGAACCGGGGGTCCGGGAAAACATTCAGTACTTC,CASSLEPGVRENIQYF
few,TRBV5-6,TRBJ2-5,-,TGTGCCAGCAGCTATGTAGTGGGCGAGACCCAGTACTTC,CASSYVVGETQYF
-,TRBV6-5,TRBJ1-2,-,TGTGCCAGCAGTTACTCGGGGAGGAACGATGGCTACACCTTC,CASSYSGRNDGYTF
once,TRBV27,TRBJ1-1,TRBD1,TGTGCCAGCAAGGGGACAGGGTTTATGAACACTGAAGCTTTCTTT,CASKGTGFMNTEAFF
-,TRBV6-1,TRBJ1-4,TRBD1,TGTGCCAGCAGTGACACCGAGCAGGGGGAGGAAAAACTGTTTTTT,CASSDTEQGEEKLFF
-,TRBV14,TRBJ1-6,TRBD1,TGTGCCAGCAGCCTGCGACAGGGAAGCCGTAATTCACCCCTCCACTTT,CASSLRQGSRNSPLHF
once,TRBV6-1,TRBJ2-7,TRBD2,TGTGCCAGCAGTGAAGGACTAGCGGGAGGGTCGATCCCACCATACAAGACCTACGAGCAGTACTTC,CASSEGLAGGSIPPYKTYEQYF
-,TRBV18,TRBJ1-2,-,TGTGCCAGCTCACCAGTTGGGGGCGCTTATGGCTACACCTTC,CASSPVGGAYGYTF
once,TRBV30,TRBJ2-1,TRBD1,TGTGCCTGGAGTGACAGGGGCCTTTGGAATGAGCAGTTCTTC,CAWSDRGLWNEQFF